Reported below is one TCR beta chain. In its sample, this clonotype was seen a few times. It lacks a known antigen. Base qualities are not recorded, but no much larger clone differs from it by a single base. The sample originates from a study of blood T cells in healthy people across ages (dated by TCRdb to 2014 to 2015). About the investigation overall: In model experiments, roughly one uniquely barcoded TCR beta cDNA molecule per two T cells was captured by template switching. Age-related changes in TCR beta repertoire diversity were measured in the study by deep sequencing normalized with unique cDNA molecular identifiers. The donors were split into four age groups: young (average about 15 years), middle-aged (39), aged (approximately 59) and long-lived (under 90). To avoid experimental bias, donors of different ages were distributed randomly across sequencing lanes. For two donors (one aged 18 to 29 and one aged 80 or older), the study analyzed two additional independent replicas of 1 million unique cDNA reads from the same blood draw.

Here is what the overall study found, with its caveats: There was a strong correlation between observed TCR beta diversity and the percentage of naive T cells measured by flow cytometry. Estimates of total diversity based on one million sequenced T cells were considered lower bounds and underestimates. Donor CMV infection status was unknown, potentially confounding age-related changes in expanded clonotypes. As age increased, observed TCR beta diversity per million T cells dropped in a roughly linear way, and a significant reduction was already evident by age about 36. Compared with the aged group, the long-lived group had more naive CD4+ T cells, fewer expanded clones and increased TCR diversity, suggesting age selection. Because profiling used bulk unsorted PBMCs, naive and antigen-experienced compartments could not be compared conclusively.

V lost 5 bases and J lost 5 bases, and the count of bases not matched to a germline gene is 9. From cysteine to phenylalanine, the CDR3 is 14 amino acids long. Only the CDR3 region is kept as DNA, spanning 42 bases read in frame from base 1. CDR1 and CDR2, looked up from the germline V gene, are SQVTM and ANQGSEA. The donors were a few dozen Caucasian individuals from Russia, aged roughly 6 to 90 years, who were systemically healthy. About 10 milliliters of peripheral blood were drawn from each donor into EDTA-treated Vacutainer tubes. Ficoll-Paque density-gradient centrifugation was used to isolate PBMCs, with at least 7 million obtained per sample. Trizol reagent was used to extract total RNA from the PBMCs, yielding at least 6 micrograms per sample. Naive CD45RAhigh/CD27high T cell percentages were measured by flow cytometry on a PBMC aliquot from every donor. Receptor amplification or capture employed 5' RACE. Sequenced on an Illumina HiSeq 2500. A second PCR of about 7 to 12 cycles was run with a J-beta primer mix and a sample-barcoded 5' primer. A unique molecular identifier was introduced onto each TCR beta cDNA molecule by a template-switch 5' adaptor carrying 12 random nucleotides. At least 2.5 million CDR3-containing paired-end reads were obtained from each sample. First-strand cDNA synthesis was performed from all RNA using the Mint cDNA synthesis kit, with priming by a TRBC-specific oligonucleotide. After uracil-DNA glycosylase treatment, a first 18-cycle PCR used universal primers M1SS and BC2_uni_R on all cDNA. Per the authors' processing: Normalization of each sample was performed by random selection of 1 million high-quality reads, each carrying a distinct molecular identifier. Reads sharing molecular identifiers were discarded rather than binned into consensus sequences. MiTCR, with a Q25 quality threshold and the strictest error-elimination algorithm, was used for CDR3 identification, clonotype clustering and error correction. Lower-bound total TCR beta diversity was estimated with a nonparametric unseen species model using Euler transformation. Starting from the raw public reads, TCRdb applied fastp trimming at Q25, assembled clones with MiXCR and retained in-frame beta chains. Every CDR3 protein is listed once, alongside the most common genes and DNA of its rows. TCRdb assigned the V and J calls; the authors' analysis was not used. This sample has 850,000 to 1,100,000 distinct CDR3 sequences in its table, and roughly two fifths of those were observed once. The ten largest clones represent around 13% of the sample.

The receptor was derived from a man younger than 35 in good health. The sequence is built from TRBV29-1 and TRBJ1-1, with 9 junctional bases fitting TRBD1. The sequenced sample consisted of blood. At the DNA level, the sequence is TGCAGCGTTACCCGGACAGGGGACAGAACTGAAGCTTTCTTT. The translation is CSVTRTGDRTEAFF.